Listed below are T cell receptor beta chains from one sample, sequenced in a study of regulatory and conventional T cells in RAG deficiency. Clones were read by immunoSEQ multiplex PCR, and TCRdb kept only the in-frame ones, dropping some. The sample carries around 30,000 clones, about 95% recorded once. The sample was also linked to a second study, of regulatory T cells.

The sample was CD25- CD4+ T cells sorted from blood. The receptors shown here come from a human donor in good health. Each CDR3 is given without its conserved first and last residue. Fields, in order: V gene, J gene, CDR3 protein.

V: TRBV18
J: TRBJ1-1
CDR3: ASSPFQGKDTEAF

V: TRBV7-8
J: TRBJ1-5
CDR3: ASSLGRGRPNQPQH

V: TRBV11-2
J: TRBJ2-2
CDR3: ASLRTEGTGELF

V: TRBV6-1
J: TRBJ2-5
CDR3: ASSEGGRETQY

V: TRBV6-1
J: TRBJ2-2
CDR3: ASTRDRGVAGELF

V: TRBV5-1
J: TRBJ1-2
CDR3: ASSWDRGDSGYT

V: TRBV9
J: TRBJ2-1
CDR3: ASSVAGGSSYNEQF

V: TRBV29-1
J: TRBJ1-2
CDR3: SVERGGGYGYT

V: TRBV9
J: TRBJ2-2
CDR3: ASSPRPNTGELF

V: TRBV15
J: TRBJ2-3
CDR3: ATSREGRGDTDTQY

V: TRBV5-4
J: TRBJ1-1
CDR3: ASSQVGQGGEAF

V: TRBV28
J: TRBJ1-2
CDR3: ASSLVTDYGYT

V: TRBV2
J: TRBJ2-7
CDR3: ASNPGGASGGDPHEQY

V: TRBV9
J: TRBJ1-1
CDR3: ASSVTGGANTEAF

V: TRBV7-7
J: -
CDR3: ASSLDGTSYEQY

V: TRBV14
J: TRBJ1-2
CDR3: ASSRTGYGYT

V: TRBV10-3
J: TRBJ1-3
CDR3: AIRQGAGNTIY

V: TRBV2
J: TRBJ1-2
CDR3: ASSPITVDYGYT

V: TRBV15
J: TRBJ2-1
CDR3: ATSRDLNGGEQQF

V: TRBV19
J: TRBJ2-7
CDR3: ASGDRAYEQY

V: TRBV6-1
J: TRBJ1-4
CDR3: ASSGTQGFTNEKLF

V: TRBV7-2
J: TRBJ2-7
CDR3: ASSLRDRNEQY

V: TRBV6-1
J: TRBJ2-5
CDR3: ASSELDREETQY

V: TRBV7-6
J: TRBJ2-1
CDR3: ASSLDQAGGYNEQF

V: TRBV19
J: TRBJ1-6
CDR3: ASSTQPGNSSPLH

V: TRBV5-8
J: TRBJ1-1
CDR3: ASSLYRAEAF

V: TRBV19
J: TRBJ2-6
CDR3: ASEGGGFSGANVLT

V: TRBV11-2
J: TRBJ2-2
CDR3: ASSLRGTTGELF

V: TRBV5-1
J: TRBJ1-2
CDR3: ASSSSGGAPYGYT

V: TRBV20-1
J: TRBJ2-5
CDR3: SVGPETQY

V: TRBV5-6
J: TRBJ2-7
CDR3: ASSKNRGTYEQY

V: TRBV27
J: TRBJ1-6
CDR3: ASSSQGFTSSYNSPLH

V: TRBV5-1
J: TRBJ2-7
CDR3: ASSYGGASGGTYEQY

V: TRBV29-1
J: TRBJ1-5
CDR3: SAGGHGPNQPQH

V: TRBV6-5
J: TRBJ2-7
CDR3: ASQGHSSYEQY

V: TRBV11-2
J: TRBJ1-1
CDR3: ASSLPPWGQGNTEAF

V: TRBV4-1
J: TRBJ2-1
CDR3: ASSQRGDRGFSGTYNEQF

V: TRBV7-2
J: TRBJ2-7
CDR3: ASSFRGAPLSYEQY

V: TRBV7-9
J: TRBJ2-2
CDR3: ASSKGDRGRTGELF

V: TRBV29-1
J: TRBJ1-1
CDR3: SVMQGARTEAF

V: TRBV19
J: TRBJ1-1
CDR3: ASSLGQANTEAF

V: TRBV30
J: TRBJ1-2
CDR3: AWRDRFLGGDGYT

V: TRBV7-3
J: TRBJ1-5
CDR3: ASSLTGGINQPQH

V: TRBV7-9
J: TRBJ2-5
CDR3: ASSLGKETQY

V: TRBV4-1
J: TRBJ1-5
CDR3: ASSQRQVRYSNQPQH

V: TRBV15
J: TRBJ2-5
CDR3: ATSPDRYQETQY